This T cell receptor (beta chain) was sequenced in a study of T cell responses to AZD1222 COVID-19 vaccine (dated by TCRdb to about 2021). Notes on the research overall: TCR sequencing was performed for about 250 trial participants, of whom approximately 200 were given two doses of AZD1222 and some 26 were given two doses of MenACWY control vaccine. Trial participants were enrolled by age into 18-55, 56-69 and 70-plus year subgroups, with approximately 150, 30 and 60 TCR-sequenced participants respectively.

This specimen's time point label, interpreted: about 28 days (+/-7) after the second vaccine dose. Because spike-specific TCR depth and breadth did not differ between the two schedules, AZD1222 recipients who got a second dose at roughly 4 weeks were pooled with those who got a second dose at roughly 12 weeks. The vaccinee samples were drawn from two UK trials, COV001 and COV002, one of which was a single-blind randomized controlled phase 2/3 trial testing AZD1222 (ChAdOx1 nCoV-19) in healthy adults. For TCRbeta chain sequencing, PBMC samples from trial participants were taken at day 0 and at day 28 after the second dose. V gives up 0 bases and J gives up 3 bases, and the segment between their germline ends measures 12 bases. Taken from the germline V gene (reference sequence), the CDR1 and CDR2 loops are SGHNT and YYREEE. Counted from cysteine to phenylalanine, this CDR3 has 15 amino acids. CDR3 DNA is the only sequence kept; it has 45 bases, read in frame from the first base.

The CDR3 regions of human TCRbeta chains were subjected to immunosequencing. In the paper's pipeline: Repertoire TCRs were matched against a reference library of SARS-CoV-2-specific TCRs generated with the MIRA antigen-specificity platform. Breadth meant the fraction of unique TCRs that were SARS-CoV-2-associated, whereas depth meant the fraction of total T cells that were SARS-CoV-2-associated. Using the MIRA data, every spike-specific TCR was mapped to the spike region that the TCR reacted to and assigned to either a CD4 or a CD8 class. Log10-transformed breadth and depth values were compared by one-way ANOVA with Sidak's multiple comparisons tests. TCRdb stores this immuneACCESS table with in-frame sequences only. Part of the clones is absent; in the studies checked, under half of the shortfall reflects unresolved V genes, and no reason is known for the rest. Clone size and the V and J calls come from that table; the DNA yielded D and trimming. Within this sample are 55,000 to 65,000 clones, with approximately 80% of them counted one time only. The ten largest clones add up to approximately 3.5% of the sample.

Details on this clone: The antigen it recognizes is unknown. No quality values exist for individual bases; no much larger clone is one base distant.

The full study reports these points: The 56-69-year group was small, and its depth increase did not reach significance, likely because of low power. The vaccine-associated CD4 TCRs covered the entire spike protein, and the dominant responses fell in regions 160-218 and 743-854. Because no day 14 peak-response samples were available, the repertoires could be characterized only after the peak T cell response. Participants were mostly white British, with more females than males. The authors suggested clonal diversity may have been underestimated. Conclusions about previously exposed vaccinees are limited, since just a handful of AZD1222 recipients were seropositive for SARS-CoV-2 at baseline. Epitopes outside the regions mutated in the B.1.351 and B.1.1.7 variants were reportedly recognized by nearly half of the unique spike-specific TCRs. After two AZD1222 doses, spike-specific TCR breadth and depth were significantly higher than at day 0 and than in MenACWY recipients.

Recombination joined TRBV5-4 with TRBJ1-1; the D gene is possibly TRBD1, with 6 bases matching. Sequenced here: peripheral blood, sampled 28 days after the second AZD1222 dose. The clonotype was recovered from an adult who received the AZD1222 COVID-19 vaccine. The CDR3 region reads CASSLGTGRHTEAFF. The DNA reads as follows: TGTGCCAGCAGCTTGGGTACAGGGCGGCACACTGAAGCTTTCTTT.